This TCR beta chain was captured by sequencing in a study of circulating tumor DNA in untreated peripheral T-cell lymphoma. Sequencing used immunoSEQ multiplex PCR; TCRdb keeps in-frame clones, though not all of them. The sample consists of 250 to 350 clones, approximately 81% of them appearing once. The source is a human donor with peripheral T-cell lymphoma. The sequencing sample was made of tumor tissue.

CDR3 region: CAWDEGKGGELFF. CDR3 nucleotide sequence: TGTGCCTGGGATGAGGGGAAGGGCGGGGAGCTGTTTTTT. The rearrangement links TRBV30 to TRBJ2-2, with D perhaps assigned TRBD1 or TRBD2 (5 bases each). CDR1 is GTSNPN, CDR2 SVGIG, per germline (reference sequence). The V and J ends lost 5 bases and 7 bases respectively, with 14 bases between them. The CDR3 runs to 13 residues. The full variable domain, completed using reference TRBV30 and TRBJ2-2, is SQTIHQWPATLVQPVGSPLSLECTVEGTSNPNLYWYRQAAGRGLQLLFYSVGIGQISSEVPQNLSASRPQDRQFILSSKKLLLSDSGFYLCAWDEGKGGELFFGEGSRLTVL.